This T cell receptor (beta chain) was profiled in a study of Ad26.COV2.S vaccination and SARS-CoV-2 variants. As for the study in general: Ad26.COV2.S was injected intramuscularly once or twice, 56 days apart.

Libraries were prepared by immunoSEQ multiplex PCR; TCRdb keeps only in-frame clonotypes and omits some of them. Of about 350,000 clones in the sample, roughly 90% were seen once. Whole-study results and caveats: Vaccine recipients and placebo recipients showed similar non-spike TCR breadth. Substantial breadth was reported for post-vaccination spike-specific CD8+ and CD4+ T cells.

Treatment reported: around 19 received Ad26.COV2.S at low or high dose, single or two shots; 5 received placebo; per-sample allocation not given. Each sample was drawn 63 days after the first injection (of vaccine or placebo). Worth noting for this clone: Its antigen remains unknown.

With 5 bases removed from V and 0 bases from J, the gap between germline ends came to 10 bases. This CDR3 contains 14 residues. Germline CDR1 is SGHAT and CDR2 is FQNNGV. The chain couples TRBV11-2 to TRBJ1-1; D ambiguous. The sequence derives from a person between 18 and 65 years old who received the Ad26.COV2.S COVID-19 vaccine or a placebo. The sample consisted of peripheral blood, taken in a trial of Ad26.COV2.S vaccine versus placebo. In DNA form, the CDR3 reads TGTGCCAGCAGCCGAAATACCGTGAACACTGAAGCTTTCTTT. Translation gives CASSRNTVNTEAFF.